These 10 T cell receptor beta chains share one sample of origin, sequenced in a study of cytomegalovirus exposure and HLA in healthy donors. The PCR had 60 Vbeta and 13 Jbeta primers. Sequencing used immunoSEQ multiplex PCR; TCRdb keeps in-frame clones, though not all of them. The top ten hold roughly 10% of the sample, which has 150,000 to 200,000 clones, more than 65% seen once. Source material: PBMCs. Receptor source: a man aged 18-30 years in good health and CMV-seropositive.

This clone was counted a few times. The chain joins TRBV9 to TRBJ1-2; maybe TRBD1 (6 bases). V lost 0 bases, J lost 8 bases, and 11 bases lay in between. The CDR3 consists of 13 residues. The germline CDR1 and CDR2 sequences are SGDLS and YYNGEE. The CDR3 DNA reads TGTGCCAGCAGCGTAGCAGGGGAAGGAGGCTACACCTTC. This gives the protein CASSVAGEGGYTF.

The J gene is TRBJ1-1, the V gene TRBV12-5; D not certain. From germline, CDR1 is LGHNT and CDR2 FRNRAP. Trimming removed 2 bases at V and 5 bases at J, with 15 bases between. The CDR3 length is 15 residues. The CDR3 is CASGLSGRGGTEAFF. CDR3 coding DNA: TGTGCTAGTGGTTTGTCCGGACGAGGAGGGACTGAAGCTTTCTTT.

The rearrangement links TRBV27 to TRBJ1-1; D is uncertain. This CDR3 has 14 residues. CDR1 MNHEY and CDR2 SMNVEV come from the germline V gene (reference sequence). Trimming cost V 2 bases and J 1 base, with 8 bases left between them. CDR3 in amino acids: CASSLNPQNTEAFF. The CDR3 bases are TGTGCCAGCAGTTTAAACCCACAGAACACTGAAGCTTTCTTT.

The V gene is TRBV28, the J gene TRBJ2-7; D is possibly TRBD1 (6 bases). The CDR3 totals 18 residues. The germline V gene encodes CDR1 MDHEN and CDR2 SYDVKM. Trimming took off 6 bases at V and 0 bases at J, with 24 bases between the two ends. The CDR3 DNA sequence: TGTGCCAGCAGAACCGTACATTACAGGGAACCAAGCTCCTACGAGCAGTACTTC. Translated: CASRTVHYREPSSYEQYF.

The rearrangement uses TRBV4-3 and TRBJ2-7, with a possible D match to TRBD1 (5 bases). The germline gives CDR1 LGHNA, CDR2 YSLEER. Trimming took 0 bases from V and 0 from J, leaving 12 bases between them. This CDR3 is built from 16 residues. DNA for the CDR3: TGCGCCAGCAGCCAAGATACCCCGGACAACTCCTACGAGCAGTACTTC. This codes for CASSQDTPDNSYEQYF.

The rearrangement links TRBV7-9 to TRBJ1-2; a weak D match, TRBD1 (5 bases). Trimming cost V 7 bases and J 4 bases, with 19 bases left between them. The CDR3 spans 15 residues. CDR1 is SEHNR, CDR2 FQNEAQ, per germline (reference sequence). Written as DNA, the CDR3 is TGTGCCAGCACCAAAGCGGGGGACTTGCCCTATGGCTACACCTTC. This encodes CASTKAGDLPYGYTF.

The V and J genes are TRBV6-1 and TRBJ2-2, with no clear D. The germline V and J ends were trimmed by 3 bases and 3 bases, with 8 bases remaining between them. CDR1 is MNHNS and CDR2 is SASEGT in the germline V gene. The CDR3 covers 14 residues. The CDR3 is CASSDRRDTGELFF. In DNA, the CDR3 is TGTGCCAGCAGTGACAGGCGAGACACCGGGGAGCTGTTTTTT.

V usage is TRBV6-5 and J usage is TRBJ2-5, with 12 bases that match TRBD1. J gave up 5 bases and V 6 bases, and 7 bases lay outside the gene matches. CDR1 is MNHEY, CDR2 SVGAGI, per germline. CDR3 length: 15 amino acids. The CDR3 sequence is CASRSGTGGGETQYF. DNA of the CDR3: TGTGCCAGCAGATCCGGGACAGGGGGCGGGGAGACCCAGTACTTC.

The rearrangement joins TRBV5-1 to TRBJ1-1, with TRBD1 matching 7 bases. The CDR3 runs 14 residues. V shed 3 bases, J shed 0 bases, and the junction held 2 bases outside the gene matches. Germline V gives CDR1 SGHRS, CDR2 YFSETQ. The CDR3 DNA reads as TGCGCCAGCAGCTGGGACAGCGTGAACACTGAAGCTTTCTTT. Amino acids: CASSWDSVNTEAFF.

This clone has more than one count but fewer than ten. The chain employs TRBV27 and TRBJ2-1; unclear D gene. With 6 bases removed from V and 6 bases from J, the gap between germline ends came to 18 bases. Germline V lookup: CDR1 MNHEY, CDR2 SMNVEV (reference sequence). The CDR3 sequence is 15 residues long. CDR3 sequence: CASSKSSSISNEQFF. In DNA form, the CDR3 reads TGTGCCAGCAGCAAGAGCTCCTCGATTAGCAATGAGCAGTTCTTC.